This record concerns one TCR beta chain sequence. This sample is drawn from a study of blood T cell repertoires in COVID-19. The CDR3 covers 14 residues. Per the germline V gene, CDR1 is MNHNY and CDR2 is SVGAGI (reference sequence). The germline V and J ends were trimmed by 5 bases and 4 bases, with 14 bases remaining between them. Data came from immunoSEQ multiplex PCR; TCRdb stores just in-frame clones and leaves some out. The sample holds 45,000 to 70,000 clones; around four fifths are singletons and the top ten take roughly a sixth. The chain is built from TRBV6-6 and TRBJ1-2; D is ambiguous. This clonotype was obtained from a woman aged 45-65 years with active or convalescent COVID-19. Material: peripheral blood. CDR3 DNA: TGTGCCAGCAGTGACCACAGAGACGCCTATGGCTACACCTTC. Translating it yields CASSDHRDAYGYTF.